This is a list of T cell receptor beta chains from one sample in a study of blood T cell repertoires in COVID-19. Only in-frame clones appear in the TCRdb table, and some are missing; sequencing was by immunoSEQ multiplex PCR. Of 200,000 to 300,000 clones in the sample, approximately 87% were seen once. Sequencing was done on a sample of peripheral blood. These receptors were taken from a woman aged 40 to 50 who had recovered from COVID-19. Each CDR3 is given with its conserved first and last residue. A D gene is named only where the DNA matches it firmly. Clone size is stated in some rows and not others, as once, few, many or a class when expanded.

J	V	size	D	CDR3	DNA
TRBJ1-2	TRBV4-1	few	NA	CASSQDLRSGYTF	TGCGCCAGCAGCCAAGATCTGAGGAGCGGCTACACCTTC
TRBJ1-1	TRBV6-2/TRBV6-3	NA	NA	CASSYSSRDTVGAFF	TGTGCCAGCAGTTACTCGTCCCGGGACACGGTCGGAGCTTTCTTT
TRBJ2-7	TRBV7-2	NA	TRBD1	CASSLAQGAFHEQYF	TGTGCCAGCAGCTTAGCCCAGGGGGCCTTCCACGAGCAGTACTTC
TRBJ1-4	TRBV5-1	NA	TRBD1	CASSTLRGPNEKLFF	TGCGCCAGCAGCACTCTCAGGGGGCCTAATGAAAAACTGTTTTTT
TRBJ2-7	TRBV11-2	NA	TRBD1	CASKRQGVPYEQYF	TGTGCCAGCAAGCGACAGGGGGTCCCCTACGAGCAGTACTTC
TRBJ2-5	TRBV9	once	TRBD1	CASSLTTGIETQYF	TGTGCCAGCAGCCTGACGACAGGGATAGAGACCCAGTACTTC
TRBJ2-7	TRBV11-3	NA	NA	CASSFGAGQSYEQYF	TGTGCCAGCAGCTTTGGGGCGGGACAGTCCTACGAGCAGTACTTC
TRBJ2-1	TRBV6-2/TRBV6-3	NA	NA	CASSYSYIYNEQFF	TGTGCCAGCAGTTACTCCTATATCTACAATGAGCAGTTCTTC
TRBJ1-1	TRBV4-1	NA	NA	CASSLFDSPEAFF	TGCGCCAGCAGCCTATTCGACAGCCCTGAAGCTTTCTTT
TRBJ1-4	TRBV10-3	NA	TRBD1	CAISEPPGGSNEKLFF	TGTGCCATCAGCGAACCCCCAGGGGGGTCCAATGAAAAACTGTTTTTT
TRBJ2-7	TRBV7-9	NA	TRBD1	CASIGDRGREQYF	TGTGCCAGCATAGGGGACAGGGGACGCGAGCAGTACTTC
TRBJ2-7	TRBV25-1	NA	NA	CASSEGVLGGGYEQYF	TGTGCCAGCAGTGAAGGGGTCCTGGGAGGGGGCTACGAGCAGTACTTC
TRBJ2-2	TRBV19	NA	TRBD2	CASSVAGGPLGELFF	TGTGCCAGTAGTGTGGCGGGGGGGCCCCTCGGGGAGCTGTTTTTT
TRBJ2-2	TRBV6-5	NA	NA	CASSYSGGLEGGELFF	TGTGCCAGCAGTTACTCGGGAGGACTTGAGGGCGGGGAGCTGTTTTTT
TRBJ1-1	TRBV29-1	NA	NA	CSVAAAGRWTEAFF	TGCAGCGTTGCCGCAGCAGGAAGATGGACTGAAGCTTTCTTT
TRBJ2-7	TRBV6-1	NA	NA	CASSEGAREQYF	TGTGCCAGCAGTGAAGGGGCCCGCGAGCAGTACTTC
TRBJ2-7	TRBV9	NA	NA	CASSVTGGGYEQYF	TGTGCCAGCAGCGTAACCGGTGGCGGCTACGAGCAGTACTTC
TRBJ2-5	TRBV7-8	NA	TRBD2	CASSFPGLALGTQYF	TGTGCCAGCAGCTTCCCCGGACTAGCTTTAGGGACCCAGTACTTC
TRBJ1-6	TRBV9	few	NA	CASSVGGAYSPLHF	TGTGCCAGCAGCGTAGGCGGGGCTTATTCACCCCTCCACTTT
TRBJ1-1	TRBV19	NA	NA	CASSIGQFTEAFF	TGTGCCAGTAGTATAGGACAGTTCACTGAAGCTTTCTTT
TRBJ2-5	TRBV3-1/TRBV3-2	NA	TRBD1	CASSHRDRQETQYF	TGTGCCAGCAGCCACAGGGACAGGCAAGAGACCCAGTACTTC
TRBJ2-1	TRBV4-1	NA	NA	CASSQVIRGSKYNEQFF	TGCGCCAGCAGCCAAGTAATCCGGGGGAGCAAGTACAATGAGCAGTTCTTC
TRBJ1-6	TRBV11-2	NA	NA	CASSPGFYNSPLHF	TGTGCCAGCAGCCCAGGGTTTTATAATTCACCCCTCCACTTT
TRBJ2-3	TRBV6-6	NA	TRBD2	CASSPPPSGGADTQYF	TGTGCCAGCAGCCCTCCACCTAGCGGGGGGGCCGATACGCAGTATTTT
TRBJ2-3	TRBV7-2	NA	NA	CASSLQSLSADTQYF	TGTGCCAGCAGCTTACAGAGCCTTAGCGCAGATACGCAGTATTTT
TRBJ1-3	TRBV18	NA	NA	CASSLQGGGNTIYF	TGTGCCAGCTCACTACAGGGCGGTGGAAACACCATATATTTT
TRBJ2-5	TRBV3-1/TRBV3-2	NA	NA	CASSQPEKETQYF	TGTGCCAGCAGCCAACCAGAAAAAGAGACCCAGTACTTC
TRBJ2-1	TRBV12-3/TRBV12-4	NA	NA	CASSGGYNEQFF	TGTGCCAGCAGTGGCGGGTACAATGAGCAGTTCTTC
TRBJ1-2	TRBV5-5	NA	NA	CASSFEGGGYTF	TGTGCCAGCAGCTTCGAGGGCGGTGGCTACACCTTC
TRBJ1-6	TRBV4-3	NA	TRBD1	CASSQQGGQGSPLHF	TGCGCCAGCAGCCAACAAGGGGGCCAGGGTTCACCCCTCCACTTT
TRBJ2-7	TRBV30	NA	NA	CAWSAGGPYEQYF	TGTGCCTGGAGTGCGGGGGGCCCCTACGAGCAGTACTTC
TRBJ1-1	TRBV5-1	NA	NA	CASSFVVQGSGSEAFF	TGCGCCAGCAGCTTTGTAGTTCAGGGGTCGGGTTCTGAAGCTTTCTTT
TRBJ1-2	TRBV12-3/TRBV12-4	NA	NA	CASSLGGHYGYTF	TGTGCCAGCAGTTTAGGCGGCCACTATGGCTACACCTTC